This TCR beta chain was sequenced for a study of T cell responses to AZD1222 COVID-19 vaccine. From germline, CDR1 is LNHDA and CDR2 SQIVND (reference sequence). V lost 10 bases, J lost 3 bases, and 5 bases stayed unmatched. The length of the CDR3 is 13 residues. Measured with immunoSEQ multiplex PCR; TCRdb has only the in-frame clones, and not every one. The table includes roughly 97,000 clones, over 75% detected once. The TCR comes from an adult in good health. The material sequenced was peripheral blood, taken on day 0 of AZD1222 vaccination. V gene TRBV19 combines with J gene TRBJ2-1; 8 bases are shared with TRBD2. The DNA for the CDR3 is TGTGCCACGACCAGCGGGGGCTACAATGAGCAGTTCTTC. It is translated as CATTSGGYNEQFF.